This entry lists 10 T cell receptor beta chains sequenced from one sample in a study of breast tumors, draining lymph nodes, adjacent tissues. TCRdb independently ran MiXCR on the multiplex PCR reads; one entry per CDR3 protein. The sample holds tens of thousands of distinct CDR3 sequences, over 40% seen once. Sequenced material: breast tumor tissue. The receptor set was obtained from a female donor with breast cancer. Some clones in this sample may be carry-over from other donors' samples.

This clonotype was seen ten or more times. The rearrangement uses TRBV19 and TRBJ1-5, with 7 nucleotides matching TRBD1. The CDR3 runs 13 residues. Germline CDR1 is LNHDA and CDR2 is SQIVND (reference sequence). Trimming removed 7 bases from V and 4 bases from J; junction bases left unmatched: 4. The CDR3, as DNA: TGTGCCAGTACCCCGACAGGGAATCAGCCCCAGCATTTT. It encodes CASTPTGNQPQHF. Drawing the rest from reference TRBV19 and TRBJ1-5, the complete variable domain is DGGITQSPKYLFRKEGQNVTLSCEQNLNHDAMYWYRQDPGQGLRLIYYSQIVNDFQKGDIAEGYSVSREKKESFPLTVTSAQKNPTAFYLCASTPTGNQPQHFGDGTRLSIL.

The chain carries TRBV10-3 and TRBJ2-1; TRBD2 might be the D (6 bases). The ends were cut back, 6 bases at V and 2 bases at J, with 14 bases in the middle. The CDR3 has 15 amino acids. Germline-derived CDR1 and CDR2 are ENHRY and SYGVKD. The CDR3 DNA is TGTGCCATCAGCCAGGTTAGCGGACCCTACAATGAGCAGTTCTTC. Encoded protein: CAISQVSGPYNEQFF.

Many counts were recorded for this clonotype. This chain connects TRBV18 to TRBJ2-1; the D gene is possibly TRBD2 (6 bases). The CDR3 spans 16 residues. The germline V gene has CDR1 KGHSH and CDR2 LQKENI. V was clipped by 1 base and J by 5 bases, with 15 bases between them. CDR3: CASSPRATGSNNEQFF. The DNA for the CDR3 is TGTGCCAGCTCACCACGGGCAACCGGGAGCAACAATGAGCAGTTCTTC.

This clonotype occurred many times. This sequence joins TRBV6-5 and TRBJ2-1; D uncertain. V shed 7 bases and J shed 0 bases, with 16 bases lying between them. Germline-derived CDR1 and CDR2 are MNHEY and SVGAGI. CDR3 length equals 16 residues. CDR3 sequence (DNA): TGTGCCAGCAAAATGAGAGCGCAAAGCTCCTACAATGAGCAGTTCTTC. Translated: CASKMRAQSSYNEQFF.

This clonotype was seen at least ten times. The V gene is TRBV7-2, the J gene TRBJ2-3, with 8 bases fitting TRBD2. This CDR3 has 16 amino acids. Germline V lookup: CDR1 SGHTA, CDR2 FQGNSA. J was trimmed by 5 bases and V by 5 bases; bases with no gene match: 12. The CDR3 coding sequence is TGTGCCAGCAGCCAGAGTAGCGGGAAGGGTGAAGATACGCAGTATTTT. It codes for CASSQSSGKGEDTQYF.

This clonotype has at least ten counts. V is TRBV2 and J is TRBJ1-2, with D uncertain. The length of the CDR3 is 15 residues. Germline CDR1 reads SNHLY; CDR2 reads FYNNEI. The V end lost 6 bases, the J end lost 4 bases, and 18 bases lay between the germline ends. CDR3 bases: TGTGCCAGCAGCCTCGGAGGTATCACGAGCTATGGCTACACCTTC. Residues: CASSLGGITSYGYTF. Full variable domain (remainder filled in from reference TRBV2 and TRBJ1-2): EPEVTQTPSHQVTQMGQEVILRCVPISNHLYFYWYRQILGQKVEFLVSFYNNEISEKSEIFDDQFSVERPDGSNFTLKIRSTKLEDSAMYFCASSLGGITSYGYTFGSGTRLTVV.

This clonotype showed up many times. The J gene is TRBJ1-6, the V gene TRBV5-4, with D tentatively TRBD1 (5 bases). V lost 4 bases and J lost 7, with 12 bases in between. CDR3 length equals 14 residues. Germline V gene sequence: CDR1 SGHNT, CDR2 YYREEE (reference sequence). The CDR3, as DNA: TGTGCCAGCAGCAAGGGGACGGCCAATTCACCCCTCCACTTT. Protein product: CASSKGTANSPLHF.

As regards this clonotype: Given the absence of the conserved phenylalanine or tryptophan at the CDR3 end, a read error is likely. The DNA is omitted, as the CDR3 cannot be located on it reliably, and the CDR3 follows TCRdb's listing. The chain is built from TRBV7-9 and TRBJ2-3; the table's TRBD2 call for D was not verified on the DNA. The germline gives CDR1 SEHNR, CDR2 FQNEAQ (reference sequence). The CDR3 length equals 15 residues, ends included. The CDR3 reads CASREGLSYEQYFGL.

This clonotype was seen more than once but under ten times. This could be a read error, since a much larger clone is one nucleotide away. The chain carries TRBV11-2 and TRBJ2-3; D might be TRBD1 (5 bases). Germline assignment: CDR1 SGHAT and CDR2 FQNNGV. V dropped 2 bases and J dropped 7 bases, with 19 bases sitting between them. The CDR3 runs to 16 residues. The chain's CDR3 is CASSLRSRAASYTQYF. The CDR3 bases are TGTGCCAGCAGCTTACGATCCAGGGCGGCGTCGTATACGCAGTATTTT.

In regard to this clonotype: It may be a read error: a sequence one base away is much more abundant. This rearrangement joins TRBV10-3 to TRBJ2-5, with 7 bases that match TRBD2. Unmatched junction bases numbered 11, after V lost 9 bases and J lost 1 base. The CDR3 sequence is 15 residues long. The germline gives CDR1 ENHRY, CDR2 SYGVKD. This CDR3 reads CAIAPWEGPQETQYF. The CDR3, as DNA: TGTGCCATAGCCCCCTGGGAGGGCCCCCAAGAGACCCAGTACTTC.